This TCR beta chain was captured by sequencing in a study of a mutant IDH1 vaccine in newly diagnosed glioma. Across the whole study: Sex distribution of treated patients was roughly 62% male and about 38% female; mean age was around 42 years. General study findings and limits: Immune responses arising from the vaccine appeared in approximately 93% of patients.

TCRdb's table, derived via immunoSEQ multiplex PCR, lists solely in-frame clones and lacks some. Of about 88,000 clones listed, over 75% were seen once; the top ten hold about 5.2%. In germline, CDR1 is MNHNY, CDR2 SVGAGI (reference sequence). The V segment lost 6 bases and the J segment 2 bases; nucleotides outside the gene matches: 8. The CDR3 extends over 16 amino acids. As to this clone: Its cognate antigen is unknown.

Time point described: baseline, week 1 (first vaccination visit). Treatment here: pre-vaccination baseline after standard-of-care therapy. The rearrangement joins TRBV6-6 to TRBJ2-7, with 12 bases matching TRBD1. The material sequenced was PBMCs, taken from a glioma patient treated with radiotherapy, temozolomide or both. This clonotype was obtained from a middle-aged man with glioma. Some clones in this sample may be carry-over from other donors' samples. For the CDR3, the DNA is TGTGCCAGCAGCCCTGGGGGGACAGGGGGCACCTACGAGCAGTACTTC. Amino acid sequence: CASSPGGTGGTYEQYF.